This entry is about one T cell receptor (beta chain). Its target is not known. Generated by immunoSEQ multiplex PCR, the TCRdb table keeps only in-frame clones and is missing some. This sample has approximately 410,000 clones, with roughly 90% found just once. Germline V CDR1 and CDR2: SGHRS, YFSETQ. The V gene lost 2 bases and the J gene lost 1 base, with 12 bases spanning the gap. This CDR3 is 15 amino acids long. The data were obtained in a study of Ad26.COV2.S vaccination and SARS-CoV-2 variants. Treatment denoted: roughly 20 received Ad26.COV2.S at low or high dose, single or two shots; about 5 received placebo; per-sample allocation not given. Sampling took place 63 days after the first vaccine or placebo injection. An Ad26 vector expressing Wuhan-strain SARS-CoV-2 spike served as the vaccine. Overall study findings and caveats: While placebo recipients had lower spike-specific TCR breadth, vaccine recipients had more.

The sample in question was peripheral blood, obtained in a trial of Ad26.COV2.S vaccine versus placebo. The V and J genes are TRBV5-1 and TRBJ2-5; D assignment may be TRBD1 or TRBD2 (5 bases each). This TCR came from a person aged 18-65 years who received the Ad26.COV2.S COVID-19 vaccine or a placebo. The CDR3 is CASSFFRGPQETQYF. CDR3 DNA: TGCGCCAGCAGCTTTTTCCGGGGCCCCCAAGAGACCCAGTACTTC.